Detailed here is one TCR beta chain. Its antigen is not known. Unique molecular identifiers were present on cDNA, and template switching added a universal primer site. TCRdb used MiXCR to reprocess the 5' RACE reads, holding one entry per CDR3 protein. The table shows approximately 890,000 distinct CDR3 sequences, with about 12% occurring only once. The V and J ends lost 8 bases and 2 bases respectively, with 1 base between them. Germline assignment: CDR1 MRHNA and CDR2 SNTAGT. The CDR3 length is 9 residues. Donors were all healthy Caucasians. The sample comes from a study of identical twins. Findings and limits, study-wide: Beta out-of-frame sequences showed weaker excess sharing between twins.

The same data also went into a second study, on yellow fever vaccine responses in identical twins. This second study says: Twins reportedly showed a vaccine T cell response that seemed partly convergent and partly personalized.

V is TRBV6-4 and J is TRBJ2-7, with D unresolved. This clonotype was sampled from a young woman in good health. Sequencing was done on a sample of PBMCs. The CDR3: CASPYEQYF. The CDR3 DNA reads as TGTGCCAGCCCCTACGAGCAGTACTTC.